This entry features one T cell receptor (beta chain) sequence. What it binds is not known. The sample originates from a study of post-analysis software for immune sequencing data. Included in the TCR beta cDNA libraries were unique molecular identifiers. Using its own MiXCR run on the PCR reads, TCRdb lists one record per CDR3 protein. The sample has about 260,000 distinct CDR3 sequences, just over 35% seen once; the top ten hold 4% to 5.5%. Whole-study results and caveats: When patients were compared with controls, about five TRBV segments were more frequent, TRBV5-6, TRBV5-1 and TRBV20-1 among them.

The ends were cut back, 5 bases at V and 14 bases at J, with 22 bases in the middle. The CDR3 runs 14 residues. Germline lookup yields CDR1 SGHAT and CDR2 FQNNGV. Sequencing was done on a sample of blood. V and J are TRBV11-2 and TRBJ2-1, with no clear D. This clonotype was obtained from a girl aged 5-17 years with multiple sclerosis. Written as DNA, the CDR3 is TGTGCCAGCAGCCGACTTACATCCGGCGCCCCTAAGTTCTTC. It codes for CASSRLTSGAPKFF. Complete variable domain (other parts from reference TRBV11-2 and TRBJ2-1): EAGVAQSPRYKIIEKRQSVAFWCNPISGHATLYWYQQILGQGPKLLIQFQNNGVVDDSQLPKDRFSAERLKGVDSTLKIQPAKLEDSAVYLCASSRLTSGAPKFFGPGTRLTVL.